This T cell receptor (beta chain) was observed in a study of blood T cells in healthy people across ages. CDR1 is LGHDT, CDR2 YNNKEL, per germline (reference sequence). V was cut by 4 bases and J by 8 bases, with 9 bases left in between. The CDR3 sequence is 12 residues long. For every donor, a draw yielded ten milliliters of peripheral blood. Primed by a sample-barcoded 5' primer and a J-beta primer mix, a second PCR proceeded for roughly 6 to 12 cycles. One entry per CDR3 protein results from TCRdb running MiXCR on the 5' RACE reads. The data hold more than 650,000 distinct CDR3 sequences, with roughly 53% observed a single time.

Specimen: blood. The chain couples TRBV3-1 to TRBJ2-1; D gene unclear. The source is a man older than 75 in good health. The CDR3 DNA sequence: TGTGCCAGCAGCCGAGCCGGCGATGAGCAGTTCTTC. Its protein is CASSRAGDEQFF.